These T cell receptor beta chains were read from a single sample in a study of T cell responses to AZD1222 COVID-19 vaccine. TCRdb keeps only in-frame clones here, not all; method: immunoSEQ multiplex PCR. The sample consists of some 100,000 clones, 87% of them appearing once. The sample here was peripheral blood, taken on day 0 of AZD1222 vaccination. These receptors were taken from an adult in good health. Both conserved end residues are part of each CDR3. Each record gives: V gene, J gene, clone size, CDR3 protein. Clone size appears in some rows only: once, few, many, or a class for an expanded clone.

TRBV4-3	TRBJ2-3	.	CASSQDVSGIGTDTQYF
TRBV11-2	TRBJ2-1	.	CASSLEVGTYNEQFF
TRBV20-1	TRBJ2-5	.	CSARYWGTQYF
TRBV7-2	TRBJ1-2	few	CASSLRGTADYGYTF
TRBV9	TRBJ2-6	.	CASTGQTNSGANVLTF
TRBV19	TRBJ1-5	.	CASSLGQGAIQPQHF
TRBV19	TRBJ1-5	.	CASGGNQPQHF
TRBV6-5	TRBJ1-1	few	CASRTDRADTEAFF
TRBV6-2/TRBV6-3	TRBJ1-5	.	CASSHLSNQPQHF
TRBV14	TRBJ1-5	.	CASSQGRNQPQHF
TRBV7-9	TRBJ2-3	.	CASSTSGGASDTQYF
TRBV7-2	TRBJ1-4	.	CASSLWGTGANEKLFF
TRBV7-3	TRBJ2-1	.	CASSLIAGGPNEQFF
TRBV6-1	TRBJ1-2	.	CASSENPLGDYGYTF
TRBV6-2/TRBV6-3	TRBJ1-4	.	CASSGTANEKLFF
TRBV4-2	TRBJ2-1	.	CASSQRTSNEQFF
TRBV7-2	TRBJ2-3	.	CASSSQGNTQYF
TRBV6-5	TRBJ2-3	.	CASSYGGGASDTQYF
TRBV27	TRBJ2-3	.	CASQDQSSTDTQYF
TRBV19	TRBJ2-7	.	CASSQTGGSEQYF
TRBV5-8	TRBJ2-5	.	CASSPEGLYQETQYF
TRBV5-6	TRBJ1-4	.	CASSDRTGAGKLFF
TRBV15	TRBJ1-2	.	CATSRDWRYGYTF
TRBV5-1	TRBJ1-1	.	CASSQTGWNTEAFF
TRBV5-1	TRBJ1-4	.	CASSLMGGSTNEKLFF
TRBV28	TRBJ2-7	.	CASSSPAIEQYF
TRBV11-3	TRBJ2-2	few	CASSLEGGGNTGELFF
TRBV7-2	TRBJ1-2	.	CASSFPRTGHGYTF
TRBV9	TRBJ1-5	.	CASTPTEYSNQPQHF
TRBV5-4	TRBJ1-1	.	CASRSGVNTEAFF
TRBV3-1/TRBV3-2	TRBJ2-7	.	CASSHPSGGTYEQYF
TRBV10-3	TRBJ1-6	.	CAIGAGWNSPLHF
TRBV7-8	TRBJ1-6	.	CASSPTAQGNSPLHF
TRBV6-5	TRBJ1-4	once	CASSVTGLKEKLFF
TRBV19	TRBJ2-3	.	CASSILGKSDISDTQYF